This T cell receptor beta chain appears in the sequencing data of a study of T-cell reconstitution after alpha-beta-depleted transplantation in children. This clonotype came up many times. The CDR3 runs 13 residues. The ends were cut back, 2 bases at V and 10 bases at J, with 17 bases in the middle. CDR1 and CDR2 from the germline V gene are DFQATT and SNEGSKA (reference sequence). Preparation of the TCRbeta library used unique molecular identifiers. TCRdb re-called the PCR reads with MiXCR, one entry per CDR3 protein. This sample has about 20,000 distinct CDR3 sequences, with about a tenth found just once.

The input for sequencing was PBMCs from the stem cell graft donor, taken from the stem cell graft. The rearrangement uses TRBV20-1 and TRBJ1-2, with unresolved D. This sequence was found in a human donor who donated a stem cell graft to a child with chronic granulomatous disease. CDR3 bases: TGCAGTGCTAGACCGCACCAGGTTGGGGACTACACCTTC. This sequence encodes CSARPHQVGDYTF.